This TCR beta chain was retrieved from a study of shared clonotypes between healthy human individuals. Findings of the study overall: Around 5.4% of naive CD4 clonotypes were common to a few donors. The donor pool, a small one, limited the genetic and exposure-history diversity represented.

Every subset's genomic DNA went evenly onto several immunoSEQ plates. The table came from immunoSEQ multiplex PCR; TCRdb's copy has only in-frame clones and leaves some out. The profile shows 2 million to 2.5 million clones, roughly 93% of them singletons. To note about this clone: Its target is unknown.

The V and J ends lost 8 bases and 3 bases, in that order; junction bases with no gene match: 13. This CDR3 is built from 16 residues. CDR1 is MDHEN and CDR2 is SYDVKM in the germline V gene. This chain joins TRBV28 and TRBJ1-5, with 7 bases lining up with TRBD1. This sequence originates from a man between 18 and 29 years old in good health. Some clones in this sample may be carry-over from other donors' samples. The sample was naive CD4+ T cells from PBMCs. Subset meaning: CD45RA+ positively selected. This CDR3 is CASFSPQTGFNQPQHF. CDR3 DNA sequence: TGTGCCAGCTTTTCACCTCAGACAGGGTTCAATCAGCCCCAGCATTTT.